The next 20 T cell receptor beta chains were all read from a single sample in a study of shared T cell receptors in the human thymus (dated by TCRdb to the early 2020s). Preparation of the library involved the immunoSEQ multiplex PCR assay. Not all clones reach the TCRdb copy of this immuneACCESS table, which keeps in-frame sequences only. Checked studies attribute under half of the gap to unresolved V genes and leave the rest unexplained. This sample gives more than 550,000 clones in total; approximately 83% of them show up just once. The ten largest clones capture 0.008% to 0.011% of the sample. This sample was shared with a second study, whose subject was human thymus T cells.

Sequencing was carried out using thymocytes. Every receptor here comes from a girl less than two years old with a congenital heart defect. Donor details come from another sample of the same person, matched by shared clones.

This chain uses TRBV7-9 with TRBJ1-2; TRBD1 might be the D (5 bases). The CDR3 consists of 12 residues. CDR1 and CDR2 from the germline V gene are SEHNR and FQNEAQ (reference sequence). The V end was cut by 8 bases, the J end by 8 bases, with 15 bases between. The CDR3 nucleotides read TGTGCCAGCGACCCCGGGGGAGGAGGCTACACCTTC. Encoded protein: CASDPGGGGYTF.

The V and J genes are TRBV10-1 and TRBJ2-3, with a tentative D call TRBD2 (6 bases). Trimming pared 0 bases from V and 3 bases from J, leaving 10 bases between. The CDR3 length is 15 residues. From germline, CDR1 is WNHNN and CDR2 SYGVQD (reference sequence). CDR3 sequence (DNA): TGCGCCAGCAGTGAGTCTAGCCGGGGGACAGATACGCAGTATTTT. Its translation: CASSESSRGTDTQYF.

The chain links TRBV29-1 to TRBJ2-5; a possible D gene is TRBD2 (5 bases). CDR3 size: 11 residues. With 4 bases removed from V and 5 bases from J, the gap between germline ends came to 8 bases. The germline V gene has CDR1 SQVTM and CDR2 ANQGSEA. CDR3 nucleotides: TGCAGCGTTGGCGAGGGTGAGACCCAGTACTTC. Its protein is CSVGEGETQYF.

This clone was recorded once. The chain combines TRBV12-5 with TRBJ1-1; TRBD1 matches at 7 bases. Germline V gives CDR1 LGHNT, CDR2 FRNRAP. The CDR3 totals 15 residues. Losses at the gene ends were 4 bases for V and 5 bases for J; bases not matched to a gene: 10. The DNA for the CDR3 is TGTGCTAGTGGTTCACGAAGGGGACAGAGGACTGAAGCTTTCTTT. Translated: CASGSRRGQRTEAFF. The complete variable domain, with remaining parts taken from reference TRBV12-5 and TRBJ1-1, reads DARVTQTPRHKVTEMGQEVTMRCQPILGHNTVFWYRQTMMQGLELLAYFRNRAPLDDSGMPKDRFSAEMPDATLATLKIQPSEPRDSAVYFCASGSRRGQRTEAFFGQGTRLTVV.

The chain is built from TRBV25-1 and TRBJ2-5; a possible D gene is TRBD1 (5 bases). With the DNA end fitting TRBJ2-7 better, the J assignment may be wrong. Looked up from germline, CDR1 is MGHDK and CDR2 is SYGVNS. The CDR3 is 13 amino acids. The CDR3 nucleotides read TGTGCCAGCACCTCAAGGGGTGGGGTCGAGCAGTACTTC. Encoded protein: CASTSRGGVEQYF.

V gene TRBV15 combines with J gene TRBJ1-1, with 7 positions matching TRBD1. V lost 3 bases, J lost 3 bases, and 4 bases stayed unmatched. Germline CDR1 LNHNV, CDR2 YYDKDF (reference sequence). This CDR3 spans 14 amino acids. The CDR3 is CATSRTGNDTEAFF. Here the CDR3 DNA reads TGTGCCACCAGCAGGACAGGGAACGACACTGAAGCTTTCTTT.

V is TRBV10-3 and J is TRBJ1-2; TRBD1 matches 7 bases. The length of the CDR3 is 11 residues. Germline values: CDR1 ENHRY, CDR2 SYGVKD. The trim removed 9 bases at V and 8 bases at J, leaving 6 bases unmatched. CDR3 nucleotides: TGTGCCATGGCTACAGGGGAGGGCTACACCTTC. Its translation: CAMATGEGYTF.

The chain has TRBV4-1 and TRBJ1-2; TRBD1 is a possible D gene (5 bases). The CDR3 sequence is 15 residues long. Trimming cost V 1 base and J 7 bases, with 16 bases left between them. Germline CDR1 MGHRA, CDR2 YSYEKL. The CDR3 protein is CASSQGDTGKSGYTF. The CDR3 DNA is TGCGCCAGCAGCCAAGGTGATACAGGCAAAAGTGGCTACACCTTC.

The chain employs TRBV6-6 and TRBJ1-2; maybe TRBD1 (6 bases). The CDR3 runs 16 residues. V lost 5 bases, J lost 5 bases, and 21 bases lay in between. Germline assignment: CDR1 MNHNY and CDR2 SVGAGI (reference sequence). The CDR3 loop is CASSPSPGQVRYGYTF. The CDR3 DNA reads as TGTGCCAGCAGTCCATCCCCGGGACAAGTGAGGTATGGCTACACCTTC.

The chain is built from TRBV9 and TRBJ2-3, with D perhaps matching TRBD1 (6 bases). Deletions cut 4 bases from V and 2 bases from J, with 14 bases between. Germline CDR1 SGDLS, CDR2 YYNGEE. The CDR3 contains 15 residues. In DNA form, the CDR3 reads TGTGCCAGCAGCCTCGAGGACAGATCCACAGATACGCAGTATTTT. Translated, it gives CASSLEDRSTDTQYF.

V is TRBV2 and J is TRBJ1-1; possibly TRBD1 for D (6 bases). The germline V gene has CDR1 SNHLY and CDR2 FYNNEI. The ends were cut back, 6 bases at V and 4 bases at J, with 15 bases in the middle. This CDR3 has 14 amino acids. The CDR3 DNA follows: TGTGCCAGCAGGGGAAGGGACACTCCCACTGAAGCTTTCTTT. Translated, it gives CASRGRDTPTEAFF.

The rearrangement uses TRBV19 and TRBJ1-5, with 11 positions matching TRBD1. CDR3 length: 16 residues. Per germline, CDR1 LNHDA and CDR2 SQIVND (reference sequence). With V trimmed by 1 base and J by 7 bases, 6 bases remained unmatched. The DNA for the CDR3 is TGTGCCAGTAGTATAGGAAGGGACAGGGGGAACCAGCCCCAGCATTTT. This encodes CASSIGRDRGNQPQHF.

The chain combines TRBV5-4 with TRBJ1-2, with D tentatively TRBD1 (6 bases). The CDR3 totals 15 residues. Trimming pared 3 bases from V and 8 bases from J, leaving 20 bases between. The germline gives CDR1 SGHNT, CDR2 YYREEE (reference sequence). The CDR3 DNA reads TGTGCCAGCAGCTCCTCGGATGCCGGGGGGCGCGGCTACACCTTC. It is translated as CASSSSDAGGRGYTF.

The rearrangement joins TRBV4-1 to TRBJ1-6; D is unresolved. The CDR3 runs 15 residues. The germline V and J ends were trimmed by 0 bases and 9 bases, with 12 bases remaining between them. Germline values: CDR1 MGHRA, CDR2 YSYEKL. The CDR3 DNA follows: TGCGCCAGCAGCCAAGATTACGCCGGGAGTTCACCCCTCCACTTT. Translation gives CASSQDYAGSSPLHF.

The chain recombines TRBV19 with TRBJ1-2; D is unclear. V lost 8 bases, J lost 1 base, and 17 bases lay in between. The CDR3 consists of 15 residues. Per germline, CDR1 LNHDA and CDR2 SQIVND (reference sequence). Here the CDR3 reads CASCTGNRLNYGYTF. The CDR3 coding sequence is TGTGCCAGTTGTACGGGGAACCGGCTTAACTATGGCTACACCTTC.

CDR3 sequence reads: CASRKSFGTNGYTF. CDR3 nucleotides: TGTGCCAGCAGGAAATCCTTCGGGACAAATGGCTACACCTTC. The chain links TRBV5-6 to TRBJ1-2, with D possibly matching TRBD1 (6 bases). Trimming removed 5 bases from V and 6 bases from J, with 17 bases in between. The CDR3 loop spans 14 amino acids. The germline V gene encodes CDR1 SGHDT and CDR2 YYEEEE.

V and J are TRBV28 and TRBJ1-1; possible D gene TRBD1, 5 bases. Trimming removed 3 bases at V and 2 bases at J, with 10 bases between. This CDR3 region has 14 residues. Germline V lookup: CDR1 MDHEN, CDR2 SYDVKM. This CDR3 reads CASSLARANTEAFF. The CDR3 DNA reads as TGTGCCAGCAGTTTGGCCAGGGCAAACACTGAAGCTTTCTTT.

The chain couples TRBV11-2 to TRBJ1-2; no reliable D call. Germline-derived CDR1 and CDR2 are SGHAT and FQNNGV. The CDR3 contains 14 residues. Between the trimmed V and J ends, which lost 0 bases and 0 bases, there was a span of 5 bases. The CDR3 coding sequence is TGTGCCAGCAGCTTAGATAGAACTAACTATGGCTACACCTTC. It translates to CASSLDRTNYGYTF.

The J gene is TRBJ1-2, the V gene TRBV4-2; D is ambiguous. Per the germline V gene, CDR1 is LGHNA and CDR2 is YNFKEQ. With 0 bases removed from V and 8 bases from J, the gap between germline ends came to 16 bases. This CDR3 comprises 15 residues. The DNA of the CDR3 is TGTGCCAGCAGCCAAGATTTTGTCAAATTGGAGGGCTACACCTTC. Its translation: CASSQDFVKLEGYTF.

The table lists this clone with a count of one. The J gene is TRBJ1-5, the V gene TRBV13; D may be TRBD1 (5 bases). V shed 5 bases and J shed 6 bases, with 8 bases lying between them. Germline CDR1 is PRHDT and CDR2 is FYEKMQ (reference sequence). The CDR3 has 12 residues. Written as DNA, the CDR3 is TGTGCCAGCAGCATCAGGGCTCAGCCCCAGCATTTT. As protein: CASSIRAQPQHF.